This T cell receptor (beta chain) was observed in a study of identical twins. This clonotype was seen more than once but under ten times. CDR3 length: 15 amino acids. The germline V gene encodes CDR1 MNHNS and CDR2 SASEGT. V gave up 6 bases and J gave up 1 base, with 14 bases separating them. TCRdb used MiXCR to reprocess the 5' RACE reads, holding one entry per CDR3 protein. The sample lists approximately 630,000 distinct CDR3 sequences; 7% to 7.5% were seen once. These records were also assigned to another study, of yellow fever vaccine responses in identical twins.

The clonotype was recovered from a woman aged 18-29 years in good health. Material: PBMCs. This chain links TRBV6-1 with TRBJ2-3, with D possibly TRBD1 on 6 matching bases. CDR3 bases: TGTGCCAGCAGCCTCAGGGGATTTGGCACAGATACGCAGTATTTT. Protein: CASSLRGFGTDTQYF.